This T cell receptor (beta chain) originates from a study of monozygotic twins with inflammatory bowel disease. One entry per CDR3 protein, without DNA, is what TCRdb gives after re-calling the 5' RACE reads. Its table records approximately 150,000 distinct CDR3 sequences. Germline-derived CDR1 and CDR2 are LGHNA and YNFKEQ. CDR3 length: 15 amino acids. V usage is TRBV4-2 and J usage is TRBJ2-5. Input material: blood. The sequence came from a human donor with ulcerative colitis or Crohn's disease, or a healthy co-twin of an affected twin (not recorded which). The chain's CDR3 is CASSQGGGYGETQYF.